Each of the 31 T cell receptor beta chains below was sequenced from the same sample in a study of T cells after posttransplantation cyclophosphamide. TCRdb's copy holds only in-frame clones and misses some; the assay was immunoSEQ multiplex PCR. Observed in the sample are some 40,000 clones, none of them singletons. Sequenced: PBMCs. Receptors originate from a man aged 35 to 55 in good health, CMV-negative, and a related stem cell transplant donor.

This clone was seen repeatedly, ten times or more. The chain carries TRBV29-1 and TRBJ2-1; 7 bases agree with TRBD1. Germline CDR1 and CDR2: SQVTM and ANQGSEA. This CDR3 is built from 14 residues. The V gene end was trimmed by 1 base and the J gene end by 3 bases; junction bases not matched to a gene: 3. The CDR3 region has the DNA TGCAGCGTTGAAGGGGGACAGAGCTACAATGAGCAGTTCTTC. Translating it yields CSVEGGQSYNEQFF.

This clone has a count of ten or more. The J gene is TRBJ2-3, the V gene TRBV10-3, with D possibly being TRBD2 (5 bases). With 3 bases removed from V and 4 bases from J, the gap between germline ends came to 17 bases. Germline V lookup: CDR1 ENHRY, CDR2 SYGVKD. The CDR3 sequence is 16 residues long. CDR3 residues: CAISDSNASLPDTQYF. The CDR3 DNA is TGTGCCATCAGTGACAGTAACGCTAGCCTCCCAGATACGCAGTATTTT.

The chain recombines TRBV25-1 with TRBJ1-2; unclear D gene. The CDR3 totals 14 residues. CDR1 is MGHDK, CDR2 SYGVNS, per germline. V dropped 7 bases and J dropped 0 bases, with 12 bases sitting between them. The chain's CDR3 is CASKRDGANYGYTF. CDR3 DNA sequence: TGTGCCAGCAAGCGAGACGGAGCTAACTATGGCTACACCTTC.

This clone appeared many times. This rearrangement joins TRBV19 to TRBJ2-5; perhaps TRBD1 as D (5 bases). Germline CDR1 LNHDA, CDR2 SQIVND (reference sequence). The germline V and J ends were trimmed by 7 bases and 2 bases, with 14 bases remaining between them. The CDR3 consists of 14 residues. The CDR3 nucleotides read TGTGCCAGTAACCCATCAGGGTTTCAAGAGACCCAGTACTTC. Translation gives CASNPSGFQETQYF.

This clone was detected ten times or more. The chain carries TRBV2 and TRBJ1-3; 11 positions match TRBD1. V shed 7 bases and J 4 bases; nucleotides not matched to a gene: 6. Per germline, CDR1 SNHLY and CDR2 FYNNEI. The CDR3 length is 15 residues. The CDR3 sequence is CASKTDRGLGNTIYF. The CDR3 DNA sequence: TGTGCCAGCAAGACGGACAGGGGGCTAGGAAACACCATATATTTT.

This rearrangement joins TRBV23-1 to TRBJ2-2, with 13 bases matching TRBD2. TRBV23-1 is an ORF; its function is uncertain. The CDR3 contains 21 residues. Germline trimming cut 1 base from V and 7 bases from J; bases unmatched to any gene: 18. The CDR3 coding sequence is TGCGCCAGCAGTCAATACAGGCCCCGAGGGGGACTAGCGGGACCCGGCGGGGAGCTGTTTTTT. Its protein is CASSQYRPRGGLAGPGGELFF.

V gene TRBV5-8 combines with J gene TRBJ2-5; the D is unclear. The CDR3 is 15 amino acids. The germline V gene encodes CDR1 SGHTS and CDR2 YDEGEE. V lost 1 base to trimming and J lost 3 bases, with 13 bases between them. The CDR3 loop is CASSLTMRPKETQYF. The CDR3 bases are TGTGCCAGCAGCTTGACTATGCGACCTAAAGAGACCCAGTACTTC. Drawing the rest from reference TRBV5-8 and TRBJ2-5, the complete variable domain is EAGVTQSPTHLIKTRGQQATLRCSPISGHTSVYWYQQALGLGLQFLLWYDEGEERNRGNFPPRFSGRQFPNYSSELNVNALELEDSALYLCASSLTMRPKETQYFGPGTRLLVL.

This clone was detected ten times or more. The rearrangement links TRBV14 to TRBJ2-3; D gene ambiguous. The CDR3 is made up of 15 amino acids. V lost 0 bases and J 5 bases, leaving 12 bases between the germline ends. From germline, CDR1 is SGHDN and CDR2 FVKESK. The CDR3 region is CASSQDSPIVDTQYF. The CDR3 DNA follows: TGTGCCAGCAGCCAAGATTCGCCTATAGTAGATACGCAGTATTTT.

This clone has ten or more counts. The rearrangement uses TRBV6-6 and TRBJ2-1; D remains unclear. V lost 6 bases, J lost 9 bases, and 9 bases lay in between. This CDR3 is built from 11 residues. Germline CDR1 and CDR2: MNHNY and SVGAGI (reference sequence). The DNA for the CDR3 is TGTGCCAGCAGGGAGAAAGCTGAGCAGTTCTTC. The encoded protein is CASREKAEQFF.

This clone has a count of ten or more. This chain connects TRBV19 to TRBJ2-2; tentatively, D is TRBD2 (5 bases). The length of the CDR3 is 14 residues. Germline V gene data show CDR1 as LNHDA and CDR2 as SQIVND (reference sequence). Trimming stripped 2 bases from V and 2 bases from J, with 6 bases between. The CDR3 region is CASSIRGNTGELFF. CDR3 nucleotide sequence: TGTGCCAGTAGTATACGGGGAAACACCGGGGAGCTGTTTTTT.

This clone has ten or more counts. At one end, the junction sequence differs from germline, possibly due to a read error. The chain combines TRBV7-7 with TRBJ2-2; D is perhaps TRBD2 (5 bases). This CDR3 is built from 13 residues. The germline V gene has CDR1 SSHAT and CDR2 FNYEAQ (reference sequence). Written as DNA, the CDR3 is TGTGCTAGCAGCTTAGGGAGCGGAGGGGAGCTGTTTTTT. Translation: CASSLGSGGELFF.

This clone was detected only a few times. The chain carries TRBV9 and TRBJ2-5; 9 bases fit TRBD1. The J call may be faulty, since TRBJ2-7 better matches the DNA end. Germline CDR1 is SGDLS and CDR2 is YYNGEE. The CDR3 consists of 14 residues. The CDR3 is CASSPGQGIYEQYF. As DNA, the CDR3 is TGTGCCAGCAGCCCAGGACAGGGGATTTACGAGCAGTACTTC.

This clone was detected ten times or more. The rearrangement links TRBV18 to TRBJ1-1; a possible D gene is TRBD1 (5 bases). Germline V gene lookup returns CDR1 KGHSH and CDR2 LQKENI. V dropped 4 bases and J dropped 0 bases, with 6 bases sitting between them. CDR3 length: 13 residues. CDR3: CASSLGVNTEAFF. The CDR3 DNA reads TGTGCCAGCTCACTAGGGGTGAACACTGAAGCTTTCTTT.

This clone was counted only a few times. This chain uses TRBV18 with TRBJ2-7, with 8 bases aligning to TRBD2. CDR3 length: 15 amino acids. The germline V gene encodes CDR1 KGHSH and CDR2 LQKENI. Unmatched junction bases numbered 4, after V lost 1 base and J lost 2 bases. The CDR3 here is CASSPQAGATYEQYV. CDR3 DNA: TGTGCCAGCTCACCACAAGCGGGAGCGACCTACGAGCAGTACGTC.

This clone has at least ten counts. V and J are TRBV7-9 and TRBJ2-3; 9 bases are shared with TRBD2. Unmatched junction bases numbered 5, after V lost 0 bases and J lost 4 bases. This CDR3 comprises 16 residues. Germline values: CDR1 SEHNR, CDR2 FQNEAQ (reference sequence). CDR3 protein: CASSLAGGRGSDTQYF. In DNA, the CDR3 is TGTGCCAGCAGCTTAGCCGGCGGGAGGGGATCAGATACGCAGTATTTT.

This clone has at least ten counts. The chain recombines TRBV7-9 with TRBJ1-1; tentatively, D is TRBD1 (6 bases). The CDR3 contains 14 residues. Germline loops: CDR1 SEHNR, CDR2 FQNEAQ (reference sequence). The V end was cut by 1 base, the J end by 7 bases, with 13 bases between. The CDR3 bases are TGTGCCAGCAGCTTAGGGGGGCAGGGCCTTGAAGCTTTCTTT. It translates to CASSLGGQGLEAFF.

This clone occurred a few times. The chain recombines TRBV27 with TRBJ2-2; the match to TRBD2 covers 7 bases. The CDR3 is made up of 14 amino acids. Germline-derived CDR1 and CDR2 are MNHEY and SMNVEV (reference sequence). Trimming cost V 7 bases and J 3 bases; bases outside gene matches: 5. CDR3 region: CASTASGYTGELFF. In nucleotides, the CDR3 is TGTGCCAGCACCGCTAGCGGATACACCGGGGAGCTGTTTTTT.

This clone has at least ten counts. The V gene is TRBV11-3, the J gene TRBJ2-2; maybe TRBD1 (5 bases). Trimming left V 1 base short and J 0 bases short, with 12 bases between. Germline CDR1 reads SGHNT; CDR2 reads YENEEA. This CDR3 has 17 amino acids. CDR3 sequence reads: CASSLAVDTSNTGELFF. CDR3 sequence (DNA): TGTGCCAGCAGCTTAGCCGTGGACACCTCGAACACCGGGGAGCTGTTTTTT.

This clone showed up many times. The chain combines TRBV5-6 with TRBJ1-5, with a weak D call TRBD1 (6 bases). V was pared by 1 base and J by 4 bases, with 6 bases between. The CDR3 loop spans 13 amino acids. CDR1 SGHDT and CDR2 YYEEEE come from the germline V gene. The CDR3 sequence is CASSLTGNQPQHF. The CDR3 coding sequence is TGTGCCAGCAGCTTGACAGGGAATCAGCCCCAGCATTTT.

The table lists this clone with a few counts. The chain links TRBV6-5 to TRBJ1-2, with unresolved D. Germline CDR1 reads MNHEY; CDR2 reads SVGAGI. There are 12 residues in the CDR3. Trimming stripped 7 bases from V and 8 bases from J, with 14 bases between. CDR3 in DNA: TGTGCCAGCACCGAACAAGTACCGGGCTACACCTTC. Its translation is CASTEQVPGYTF.

The chain joins TRBV5-5 to TRBJ2-2; 9 nucleotides agree with TRBD1. The CDR3 sequence is 16 residues long. The germline V gene encodes CDR1 SGHKS and CDR2 YYEKEE (reference sequence). V lost 3 bases to trimming and J lost 1 base; unmatched junction nucleotides: 4. In DNA, the CDR3 is TGTGCCAGCAGCTCCGGGACAGGGTGGAACACCGGGGAGCTGTTTTTT. Translating it yields CASSSGTGWNTGELFF.

The table lists this clone with many counts. J is TRBJ1-4 and V is TRBV2; D is unresolved. This CDR3 region has 15 residues. Germline V gene data show CDR1 as SNHLY and CDR2 as FYNNEI. V lost 1 base to trimming and J lost 3 bases, with 9 bases between them. CDR3 amino acids: CASSEVWGANEKLFF. In DNA, the CDR3 is TGTGCCAGCAGTGAAGTCTGGGGAGCTAATGAAAAACTGTTTTTT.

This clone was found many times. The chain links TRBV4-3 to TRBJ2-3; 11 bases match TRBD1. Germline assignment: CDR1 LGHNA and CDR2 YSLEER. The CDR3 extends over 16 amino acids. Trimming at V came to 1 base and at J to 4 bases, leaving 4 bases not matched to a gene. CDR3 amino acids: CASSQGGQGASDTQYF. The CDR3 DNA reads as TGCGCCAGCAGCCAAGGAGGACAGGGGGCGTCAGATACGCAGTATTTT.

Concerning this clone itself: At the DNA level, this CDR3 is encoded by other sequences in the same sample as well. The chain recombines TRBV10-3 with TRBJ1-5, with 7 bases aligning to TRBD1. The CDR3 contains 15 residues. The V and J ends lost 5 bases and 2 bases, in that order; junction bases with no gene match: 6. Germline V gene lookup returns CDR1 ENHRY and CDR2 SYGVKD. CDR3 sequence: CAISYTGDGNQPQHF. The CDR3 bases are TGTGCCATCAGTTATACAGGGGACGGCAATCAGCCCCAGCATTTT.

This clone was observed many times. The chain is built from TRBV6-6 and TRBJ2-7, with D tentatively TRBD1 (5 bases). The V gene lost 2 bases and the J gene lost 4 bases, with 9 bases spanning the gap. CDR1 is MNHNY, CDR2 SVGAGI, per germline (reference sequence). The CDR3 sequence is 13 residues long. CDR3 amino acids: CASSYPDSYEQYV. The CDR3 region has the DNA TGTGCCAGCAGTTACCCCGACAGTTACGAGCAGTACGTC.

In this sample, this clone turned up many times. V usage is TRBV5-1 and J usage is TRBJ2-6; D is ambiguous. Germline V gives CDR1 SGHRS, CDR2 YFSETQ. V was pared by 4 bases and J by 0 bases, with 8 bases between. The CDR3 consists of 15 residues. CDR3 loop: CASSKQSSGANVLTF. The CDR3 DNA follows: TGCGCCAGCAGCAAACAGAGCTCTGGGGCCAACGTCCTGACTTTC.

This clone was counted a few times. This chain joins TRBV6-1 and TRBJ2-1; D not certain. The CDR3 has 14 amino acids. Trimming removed 6 bases at V and 0 bases at J, with 9 bases between. The germline CDR1 and CDR2 sequences are MNHNS and SASEGT. Written as DNA, the CDR3 is TGTGCCAGCAGGAGTCGCGGCTCCTACAATGAGCAGTTCTTC. This codes for CASRSRGSYNEQFF.

Many counts were recorded for this clone. The CDR3 sequence: CASSHQHNLSNQPQHF. The CDR3 DNA reads TGTGCCAGTAGCCACCAACATAATTTGAGCAATCAGCCCCAGCATTTT. V and J are TRBV19 and TRBJ1-5; no firm D call. Trimming pared 6 bases from V and 1 base from J, leaving 16 bases between. The CDR3 is 16 amino acids. Germline CDR1 and CDR2: LNHDA and SQIVND (reference sequence).

This clone showed up many times. The chain links TRBV18 to TRBJ2-1; 14 nucleotides align to TRBD2. V lost 4 bases and J lost 0; bases outside the gene matches: 8. This CDR3 region has 19 residues. In germline, CDR1 is KGHSH, CDR2 LQKENI. Here the CDR3 DNA reads TGTGCCAGCTCACTATCCGGGACTAGCGGGGGAAGCTCCTACAATGAGCAGTTCTTC. Translated, it gives CASSLSGTSGGSSYNEQFF.

This clone was seen many times. The V and J genes are TRBV10-3 and TRBJ1-4; D gene ambiguous. V lost 0 bases, J lost 10 bases, and 9 bases lay in between. The germline gives CDR1 ENHRY, CDR2 SYGVKD. This CDR3 is built from 13 residues. CDR3 residues: CAISESEGSKLFF. The CDR3 DNA reads as TGTGCCATCAGTGAGTCCGAGGGTTCAAAACTGTTTTTT.

There are many counts of this clone. CDR3 nucleotides: TGTGCCAGCAGCCAAGAATTACTAGCTGCCGGGGAGCTGTTTTTT. As protein: CASSQELLAAGELFF. This rearrangement joins TRBV4-2 to TRBJ2-2, with a tentative D call TRBD2 (6 bases). This CDR3 is 15 amino acids long. The V end was cut by 0 bases, the J end by 6 bases, with 11 bases between. Germline CDR1 reads LGHNA; CDR2 reads YNFKEQ.